These 23 T cell receptor beta chains originate from one sample sequenced in a study of T cell responses to AZD1222 COVID-19 vaccine (TCRdb year 2021). Receptors were amplified or captured by the immunoSEQ multiplex PCR assay. TCRdb limited this immuneACCESS table to in-frame rearrangements with V and J called. A share of clones is missing; checked studies link under half to unresolved V genes, and the rest is unexplained. The sample contains over 35,000 clones, around 80% of them found a single time. The top ten hold roughly 20% of the sample. Explained via the paper, the time point label denotes: about 28 days (+/-7) after the second vaccine dose. Interpreted using the paper, the treatment or condition label stands for: meningococcal conjugate vaccine given as trial control. The sample was peripheral blood, taken 28 days after the second dose of the MenACWY control vaccine. These receptor sequences come from an adult who received the MenACWY meningococcal vaccine as a control.

V and J are TRBV5-5 and TRBJ2-5; 7 bases map to TRBD2. CDR3 length equals 17 residues. Germline V CDR1 and CDR2: SGHKS, YYEKEE (reference sequence). V lost 1 base to trimming and J lost 3 bases; unmatched junction nucleotides: 12. CDR3 bases: TGTGCCAGCAGCTTGAGGGGAGCGGGACGGGGCGAAGAGACCCAGTACTTC. The encoded protein is CASSLRGAGRGEETQYF.

The rearrangement joins TRBV5-8 to TRBJ1-2; D unresolved. The CDR3 is made up of 14 amino acids. Germline CDR1 SGHTS, CDR2 YDEGEE. Trimming left V 3 bases short and J 2 bases short, with 11 bases between. CDR3 sequence (DNA): TGTGCCAGCAGCTCGCCTCGGGGAAACTATGGCTACACCTTC. It is translated as CASSSPRGNYGYTF.

The rearrangement joins TRBV19 to TRBJ1-2; the D gene is possibly TRBD1 (5 bases). The V end lost 5 bases, the J end lost 4 bases, and 14 bases lay between the germline ends. Germline V gene sequence: CDR1 LNHDA, CDR2 SQIVND (reference sequence). The CDR3 is 14 amino acids. CDR3 in amino acids: CASSVTGGPYGYTF. The DNA for the CDR3 is TGTGCCAGTAGTGTAACGGGGGGTCCCTATGGCTACACCTTC.

This chain joins TRBV4-2 and TRBJ1-3, with D maybe TRBD1 (6 bases). Germline V gene data show CDR1 as LGHNA and CDR2 as YNFKEQ. The CDR3 contains 16 residues. The V end was cut by 1 base, the J end by 3 bases, with 13 bases between. The CDR3 nucleotides read TGTGCCAGCAGCCAAGGAGGGGGGGGTAATGGAAACACCATATATTTT. Its protein product is CASSQGGGGNGNTIYF.

The genes are TRBV6-6 and TRBJ1-2; no clear D gene. Germline V gene sequence: CDR1 MNHNY, CDR2 SVGAGI (reference sequence). V lost 6 bases and J lost 3, with 11 bases in between. The CDR3 sequence is 13 residues long. The CDR3 bases are TGTGCCAGCAGCCCGGCCGAACACTATGGCTACACCTTC. Translated, it gives CASSPAEHYGYTF.

The chain combines TRBV30 with TRBJ2-1; D might be TRBD2 (6 bases). Germline assignment: CDR1 GTSNPN and CDR2 SVGIG (reference sequence). The CDR3 loop spans 11 amino acids. Trimming took 5 bases from V and 8 from J, leaving 10 bases between them. CDR3 sequence: CAWWRVDEQFF. The CDR3 bases are TGTGCCTGGTGGAGGGTTGATGAGCAGTTCTTC. Drawing the rest from reference TRBV30 and TRBJ2-1, the complete variable domain is SQTIHQWPATLVQPVGSPLSLECTVEGTSNPNLYWYRQAAGRGLQLLFYSVGIGQISSEVPQNLSASRPQDRQFILSSKKLLLSDSGFYLCAWWRVDEQFFGPGTRLTVL.

The J gene is TRBJ2-3, the V gene TRBV6-1; 12 nucleotides match TRBD2. Germline trimming cut 6 bases from V and 5 bases from J; bases unmatched to any gene: 18. Germline V gene data show CDR1 as MNHNS and CDR2 as SASEGT. The CDR3 is 19 residues long. DNA for the CDR3: TGTGCCAGCAGGGAACGCCACCCGTCTAGCGGGGGGGCATTAGATACGCAGTATTTT. Translated, it gives CASRERHPSSGGALDTQYF.

The genes are TRBV9 and TRBJ1-2; possibly TRBD1 for D (5 bases). The V gene lost 2 bases and the J gene lost 4 bases, with 9 bases spanning the gap. This CDR3 has 13 amino acids. CDR1 SGDLS and CDR2 YYNGEE come from the germline V gene. In DNA, the CDR3 is TGTGCCAGCAGCGTGGGGGGGAGCTATGGCTACACCTTC. Amino acids: CASSVGGSYGYTF.

V gene TRBV7-8 combines with J gene TRBJ2-7, with D hard to call. The CDR3 is 12 residues long. Trimming cost V 5 bases and J 6 bases, with 11 bases left between them. Germline CDR1 is SGHVS and CDR2 is FQNEAQ. DNA of the CDR3: TGTGCCAGCAGCCCTGAAAGCGCCGAGCAGTACTTC. This sequence encodes CASSPESAEQYF.

The chain has TRBV19 and TRBJ2-2; the match to TRBD1 covers 9 bases. CDR3 length: 15 amino acids. The J segment lost 9 bases and the V segment lost 4 bases, leaving 9 bases of the junction unmatched. Germline CDR1 reads LNHDA; CDR2 reads SQIVND (reference sequence). In DNA, the CDR3 is TGTGCCAGTAGTAGGGGGACAGGGTCCGACCGGGAGCTGTTTTTT. As protein: CASSRGTGSDRELFF.

The chain links TRBV6-2 or TRBV6-3 to TRBJ2-7, with D uncertain. CDR3 length: 14 residues. V dropped 4 bases and J dropped 6 bases, with 16 bases sitting between them. The germline CDR1 and CDR2 sequences are MNHEY and SVGEGT. CDR3 nucleotides: TGTGCCAGCAGTTGGGGTCTCCCCCAGAGCGAGCAGTACTTC. Residues: CASSWGLPQSEQYF.

This chain links TRBV14 with TRBJ2-5; TRBD1 matches at 9 bases. This CDR3 has 14 residues. CDR1 is SGHDN, CDR2 FVKESK, per germline. Germline trimming cut 4 bases from V and 5 bases from J; bases unmatched to any gene: 5. The CDR3 protein is CASSRNRGQETQYF. In DNA form, the CDR3 reads TGTGCCAGCAGCCGAAACAGGGGGCAGGAGACCCAGTACTTC.

The V gene is TRBV28, the J gene TRBJ1-1; possibly TRBD1 for D (6 bases). The CDR3 consists of 13 residues. CDR1 is MDHEN and CDR2 is SYDVKM in the germline V gene. V lost 3 bases and J 11 bases, leaving 16 bases between the germline ends. The CDR3 loop is CASSLGHLRRAFF. CDR3 nucleotide sequence: TGTGCCAGCAGTTTGGGACACCTCCGGAGGGCTTTCTTT.

The sample holds one count of this clone. The V and J genes are TRBV10-3 and TRBJ1-5; tentatively, D is TRBD1 (6 bases). CDR1 ENHRY and CDR2 SYGVKD come from the germline V gene. V was clipped by 0 bases and J by 6 bases, with 12 bases between them. CDR3 length: 15 residues. The CDR3 spells CAISESTGAGQPQHF. CDR3 DNA: TGTGCCATCAGTGAGTCGACGGGGGCCGGTCAGCCCCAGCATTTT.

This clone was observed a handful of times. This sample also contains other DNA sequences that code for the same CDR3. The V call is TRBV11-3, the J call TRBJ2-3; D gene unclear. The CDR3 runs 12 residues. Trimming left V 5 bases short and J 1 base short, with 4 bases between. Germline V gene data show CDR1 as SGHNT and CDR2 as YENEEA. CDR3 nucleotide sequence: TGTGCCAGCAGCGCGGGCACAGATACGCAGTATTTT. Translation gives CASSAGTDTQYF.

The gene calls are TRBV5-6 and TRBJ1-2; D possibly corresponds to TRBD1 (6 bases). V shed 4 bases and J shed 4 bases, with 26 bases lying between them. Germline values: CDR1 SGHDT, CDR2 YYEEEE. The CDR3 is made up of 18 amino acids. The CDR3 sequence: CASSGSSQGSSWFYGYTF. In DNA, the CDR3 is TGTGCCAGCAGCGGGAGTAGCCAGGGGTCCTCTTGGTTCTATGGCTACACCTTC. Combining the CDR3 with reference TRBV5-6 and TRBJ1-2 gives the whole variable domain DAGVTQSPTHLIKTRGQQVTLRCSPKSGHDTVSWYQQALGQGPQFIFQYYEEEERQRGNFPDRFSGHQFPNYSSELNVNALLLGDSALYLCASSGSSQGSSWFYGYTFGSGTRLTVV.

This clone was found many times. The rearrangement links TRBV6-4 to TRBJ2-3; a possible D gene is TRBD2 (5 bases). Germline CDR1 reads MRHNA; CDR2 reads SNTAGT. This CDR3 is built from 14 residues. Trimming pared 6 bases from V and 4 bases from J, leaving 14 bases between. CDR3 loop: CASSPGLGSDTQYF. The DNA for the CDR3 is TGTGCCAGCAGCCCGGGATTGGGTTCAGATACGCAGTATTTT.

The chain recombines TRBV6-1 with TRBJ1-3; D is undetermined. Germline CDR1 and CDR2: MNHNS and SASEGT. V was pared by 2 bases and J by 10 bases, with 9 bases between. The CDR3 is 12 residues long. DNA for the CDR3: TGTGCCAGCAGTGAATTCCCTGGGACCATATATTTT. Amino acid sequence: CASSEFPGTIYF.

J is TRBJ2-1 and V is TRBV9, with D uncertain. CDR1 is SGDLS, CDR2 YYNGEE, per germline. This CDR3 comprises 14 residues. The V gene lost 0 bases and the J gene lost 2 bases, with 6 bases spanning the gap. The CDR3 nucleotides read TGTGCCAGCAGCGTAGCTCAGGCCTACAATGAGCAGTTCTTC. Translated, it gives CASSVAQAYNEQFF.

CDR3 sequence (DNA): TGCGCCAGCAGCCAAGATCTAGTGGTCAATGAGCAGTTCTTC. Amino acid sequence: CASSQDLVVNEQFF. The rearrangement uses TRBV4-1 and TRBJ2-1, with no clear D. The CDR3 runs to 14 residues. The germline CDR1 and CDR2 sequences are MGHRA and YSYEKL. V was pared by 0 bases and J by 6 bases, with 9 bases between.

The rearrangement joins TRBV5-4 to TRBJ1-3; 8 nucleotides align to TRBD1. J was trimmed by 0 bases and V by 3 bases; bases with no gene match: 5. Germline V CDR1 and CDR2: SGHNT, YYREEE (reference sequence). The CDR3 contains 16 residues. This CDR3 reads CASSSDTGGSGNTIYF. In DNA form, the CDR3 reads TGTGCCAGCAGCTCGGATACAGGGGGCTCTGGAAACACCATATATTTT.

The V call is TRBV6-5, the J call TRBJ1-3, with 7 bases aligning to TRBD1. V was clipped by 7 bases and J by 4 bases; unmatched bases: 4. Per the germline V gene, CDR1 is MNHEY and CDR2 is SVGAGI. The CDR3 is 13 amino acids. This chain's CDR3 is CASKKGQGNTIYF. The CDR3 nucleotides are TGTGCCAGCAAAAAGGGACAGGGAAACACCATATATTTT.

The count of this clone is one. The V and J genes are TRBV5-8 and TRBJ2-5; D is ambiguous. V lost 2 bases and J lost 2, with 16 bases in between. CDR3 size: 16 residues. Germline CDR1 and CDR2: SGHTS and YDEGEE. The CDR3 nucleotides are TGTGCCAGCAGCTTATTTTTCAGAGGAACGCAAGAGACCCAGTACTTC. Encoded protein: CASSLFFRGTQETQYF.